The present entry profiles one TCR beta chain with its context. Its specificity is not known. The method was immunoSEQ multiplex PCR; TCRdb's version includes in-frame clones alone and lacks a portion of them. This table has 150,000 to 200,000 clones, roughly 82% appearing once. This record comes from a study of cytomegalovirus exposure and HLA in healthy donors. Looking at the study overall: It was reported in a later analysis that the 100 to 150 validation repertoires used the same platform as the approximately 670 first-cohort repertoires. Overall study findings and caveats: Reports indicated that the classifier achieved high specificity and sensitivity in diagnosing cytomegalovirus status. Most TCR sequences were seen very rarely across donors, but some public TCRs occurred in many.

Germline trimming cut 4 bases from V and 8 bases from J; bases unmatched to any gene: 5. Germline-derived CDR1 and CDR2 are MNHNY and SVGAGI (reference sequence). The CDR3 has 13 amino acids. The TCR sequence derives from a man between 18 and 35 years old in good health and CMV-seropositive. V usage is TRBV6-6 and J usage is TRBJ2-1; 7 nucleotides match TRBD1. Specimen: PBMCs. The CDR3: CASSFHRGDEQFF. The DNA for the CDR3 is TGTGCCAGCAGTTTCCACAGGGGTGATGAGCAGTTCTTC.